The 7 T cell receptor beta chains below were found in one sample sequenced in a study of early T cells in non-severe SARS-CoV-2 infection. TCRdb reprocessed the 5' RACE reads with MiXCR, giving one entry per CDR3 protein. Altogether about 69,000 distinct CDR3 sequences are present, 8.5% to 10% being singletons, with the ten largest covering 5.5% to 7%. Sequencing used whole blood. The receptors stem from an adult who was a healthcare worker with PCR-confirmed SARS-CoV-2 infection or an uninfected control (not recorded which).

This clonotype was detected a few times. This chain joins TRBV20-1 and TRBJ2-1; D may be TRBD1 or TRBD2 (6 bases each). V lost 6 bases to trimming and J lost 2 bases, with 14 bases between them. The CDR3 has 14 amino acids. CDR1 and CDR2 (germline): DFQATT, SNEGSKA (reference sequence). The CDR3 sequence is CSARSGAAYNEQFF. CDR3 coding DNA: TGCAGTGCGAGATCGGGGGCCGCCTACAATGAGCAGTTCTTC.

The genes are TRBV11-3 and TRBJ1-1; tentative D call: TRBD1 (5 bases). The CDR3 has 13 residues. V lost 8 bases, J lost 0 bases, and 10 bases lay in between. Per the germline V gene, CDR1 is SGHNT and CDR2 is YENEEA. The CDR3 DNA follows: TGTGCCAGCGCCGAACAGGTGAACACTGAAGCTTTCTTT. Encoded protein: CASAEQVNTEAFF.

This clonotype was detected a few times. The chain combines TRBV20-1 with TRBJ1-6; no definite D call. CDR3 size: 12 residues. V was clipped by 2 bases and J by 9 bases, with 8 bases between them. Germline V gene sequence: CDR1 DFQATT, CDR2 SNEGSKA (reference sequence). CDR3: CSARPGGSPLHF. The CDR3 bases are TGCAGTGCTAGACCAGGAGGTTCACCCCTCCACTTT.

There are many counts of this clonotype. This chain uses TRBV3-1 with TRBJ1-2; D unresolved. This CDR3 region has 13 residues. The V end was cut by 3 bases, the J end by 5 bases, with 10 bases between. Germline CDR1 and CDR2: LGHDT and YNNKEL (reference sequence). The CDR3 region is CASSQERWYGYTF. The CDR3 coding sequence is TGTGCCAGCAGCCAGGAACGTTGGTATGGCTACACCTTC.

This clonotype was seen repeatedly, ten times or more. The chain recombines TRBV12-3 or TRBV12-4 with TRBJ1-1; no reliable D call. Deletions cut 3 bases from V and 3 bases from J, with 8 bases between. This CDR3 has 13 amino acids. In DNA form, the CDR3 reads TGTGCCAGCAGTTTTAGCGGAGACACTGAAGCTTTCTTT. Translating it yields CASSFSGDTEAFF.

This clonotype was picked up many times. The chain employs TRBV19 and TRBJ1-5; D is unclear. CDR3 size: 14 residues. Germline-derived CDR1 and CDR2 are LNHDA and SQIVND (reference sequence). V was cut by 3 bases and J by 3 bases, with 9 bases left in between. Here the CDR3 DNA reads TGTGCCAGTAGTATTGGGCAGTACAATCAGCCCCAGCATTTT. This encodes CASSIGQYNQPQHF.

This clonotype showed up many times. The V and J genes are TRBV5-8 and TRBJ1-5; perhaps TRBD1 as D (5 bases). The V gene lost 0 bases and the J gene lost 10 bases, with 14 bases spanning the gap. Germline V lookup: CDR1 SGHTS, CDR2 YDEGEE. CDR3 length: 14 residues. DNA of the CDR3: TGTGCCAGCAGCTTGGAGTTCGCCAGGGAACCCCAGCATTTT. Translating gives CASSLEFAREPQHF.